This T cell receptor beta chain was identified in a study of PD-1 blockade in classical Hodgkin lymphoma. The table lists this clone with a count of one. With 5 bases removed from V and 2 bases from J, the gap between germline ends came to 18 bases. The germline V gene encodes CDR1 KGHSH and CDR2 LQKENI. The CDR3 contains 16 residues. The table came from immunoSEQ multiplex PCR; TCRdb's copy has only in-frame clones and leaves some out. The sample consists of tens of thousands of clones, roughly 83% of them appearing once. All patients experienced relapse after autologous stem cell transplantation, and brentuximab vedotin exposure was variable.

The chain uses TRBV18 and TRBJ1-2; D gene ambiguous. The clonotype originates from a human donor with classical Hodgkin lymphoma. This specimen was peripheral blood mononuclear cells (PBMCs), taken before the second cycle of nivolumab. CDR3 protein: CASSATIANRNYGYTF. The CDR3, as DNA: TGTGCCAGCTCAGCCACCATAGCTAATAGGAACTATGGCTACACCTTC. The full variable domain, with the rest looked up from reference TRBV18 and TRBJ1-2, is NAGVMQNPRHLVRRRGQEARLRCSPMKGHSHVYWYRQLPEEGLKFMVYLQKENIIDESGMPKERFSAEFPKEGPSILRIQQVVRGDSAAYFCASSATIANRNYGYTFGSGTRLTVV.